The 26 T cell receptor beta chains reported below all come from one sample, sequenced in a study of cytomegalovirus exposure and HLA in healthy donors. Use of 60 Vbeta and 13 Jbeta primers characterized the PCR. The table came from immunoSEQ multiplex PCR; TCRdb's copy has only in-frame clones and leaves some out. The sample contains about 170,000 clones, 70% to 90% of which appear only once. The source material was PBMCs. These receptors came from a young man in good health and CMV-seropositive.

The genes are TRBV6-1 and TRBJ2-1, with D unclear. V shed 2 bases and J shed 8 bases, with 7 bases lying between them. The CDR3 totals 12 residues. Germline CDR1 reads MNHNS; CDR2 reads SASEGT. The CDR3, as DNA: TGTGCCAGCAGTGAACGGTACGATGAGCAGTTCTTC. Its protein is CASSERYDEQFF.

This chain links TRBV30 with TRBJ2-3; TRBD2 aligns across 9 bases. The ends lost 4 bases at V and 4 bases at J; junction bases unmatched: 3. From germline, CDR1 is GTSNPN and CDR2 SVGIG (reference sequence). CDR3 length equals 13 residues. The DNA for the CDR3 is TGTGCCTGGACGCGGGGGGGCCCAGATACGCAGTATTTT. This translates into CAWTRGGPDTQYF.

This chain links TRBV7-2 with TRBJ2-7; 8 nucleotides line up with TRBD2. Per germline, CDR1 SGHTA and CDR2 FQGNSA. This CDR3 region has 15 residues. V lost 1 base, J lost 5 bases, and 7 bases stayed unmatched. CDR3 sequence (DNA): TGTGCCAGCAGCTTAGGTAGCGGGGTGCGCGACGAGCAGTACTTC. Its translation: CASSLGSGVRDEQYF.

CDR3 nucleotide sequence: TGTGCCAGCAGGCCAAGCGGGGGCCGGGGCGGGGAGCTGTTTTTT. The encoded protein is CASRPSGGRGGELFF. This chain connects TRBV6-6 to TRBJ2-2; 8 nucleotides align to TRBD2. The CDR3 extends over 15 amino acids. From germline, CDR1 is MNHNY and CDR2 SVGAGI (reference sequence). The trim removed 6 bases at V and 7 bases at J, leaving 10 bases unmatched.

V gene TRBV30 combines with J gene TRBJ1-1, with 7 bases identical to TRBD1. Losses at the gene ends were 2 bases for V and 0 bases for J; bases not matched to a gene: 6. CDR3 length: 15 amino acids. Germline-derived CDR1 and CDR2 are GTSNPN and SVGIG (reference sequence). This CDR3 reads CAWSRGQRMNTEAFF. In nucleotides, the CDR3 is TGTGCCTGGAGTAGGGGACAGAGAATGAACACTGAAGCTTTCTTT.

This clone was recorded a few times. The V gene is TRBV7-3, the J gene TRBJ2-1; TRBD2 matches at 11 bases. The V and J ends lost 4 bases and 16 bases, in that order; junction bases with no gene match: 15. Germline CDR1 reads SGHTA; CDR2 reads FQGTGA. The CDR3 extends over 15 amino acids. This chain's CDR3 is CASSSPGGSGGALFF. CDR3 DNA sequence: TGTGCCAGCAGCTCTCCGGGGGGTAGCGGGGGGGCCTTATTCTTC.

The V call is TRBV6-6, the J call TRBJ2-7; D unclear. CDR1 and CDR2 from the germline V gene are MNHNY and SVGAGI (reference sequence). The CDR3 is 11 residues long. V was trimmed by 4 bases and J by 2 bases, leaving 3 bases between them. The CDR3, as DNA: TGTGCCAGCAGTTTAACCTACGAGCAGTACTTC. It codes for CASSLTYEQYF.

V gene TRBV11-2 combines with J gene TRBJ2-3; maybe TRBD1 (6 bases). Germline V gene sequence: CDR1 SGHAT, CDR2 FQNNGV. V was pared by 8 bases and J by 6 bases, with 24 bases between. The length of the CDR3 is 16 residues. The CDR3 bases are TGTGCCAGCGGGACAACGTCTAGCCCCTATGTGGATACGCAGTATTTT. Translation: CASGTTSSPYVDTQYF. The whole variable domain, filled in from reference TRBV11-2 and TRBJ2-3, reads EAGVAQSPRYKIIEKRQSVAFWCNPISGHATLYWYQQILGQGPKLLIQFQNNGVVDDSQLPKDRFSAERLKGVDSTLKIQPAKLEDSAVYLCASGTTSSPYVDTQYFGPGTRLTVL.

The chain recombines TRBV19 with TRBJ2-5, with a weak D call TRBD1 (6 bases). The V gene lost 3 bases and the J gene lost 1 base, with 15 bases spanning the gap. The CDR3 sequence is 16 residues long. The germline V gene has CDR1 LNHDA and CDR2 SQIVND (reference sequence). The CDR3 region has the DNA TGTGCCAGTAGTATTCAGAGCCCACAGGGCCAAGAGACCCAGTACTTC. Amino acid sequence: CASSIQSPQGQETQYF.

On this clone itself: Other DNA sequences from this sample encode an identical CDR3 as well. This chain connects TRBV5-6 to TRBJ2-7, with TRBD1 as a possible D gene (5 bases). CDR1 and CDR2 (germline): SGHDT, YYEEEE. The CDR3 runs to 13 residues. V was shortened by 0 bases and J by 1 base, with 5 bases between the two germline ends. The CDR3 protein is CASSLGQSYEQYF. In DNA form, the CDR3 reads TGTGCCAGCAGCTTGGGACAGTCCTACGAGCAGTACTTC.

V gene TRBV19 combines with J gene TRBJ2-7; 7 nucleotides line up with TRBD1. This CDR3 region has 13 residues. In germline, CDR1 is LNHDA, CDR2 SQIVND (reference sequence). J gave up 2 bases and V 5 bases, and 3 bases lay outside the gene matches. The DNA for the CDR3 is TGTGCCAGTAGTTCGGGACAGACCTACGAGCAGTACTTC. Translation gives CASSSGQTYEQYF. The full variable domain, rest sourced from reference TRBV19 and TRBJ2-7, is DGGITQSPKYLFRKEGQNVTLSCEQNLNHDAMYWYRQDPGQGLRLIYYSQIVNDFQKGDIAEGYSVSREKKESFPLTVTSAQKNPTAFYLCASSSGQTYEQYFGPGTRLTVT.

The chain couples TRBV27 to TRBJ1-5; 9 bases fit TRBD1. The CDR3 runs 14 residues. Per germline, CDR1 MNHEY and CDR2 SMNVEV (reference sequence). The V gene end was trimmed by 7 bases and the J gene end by 6 bases; junction bases not matched to a gene: 7. The CDR3 coding sequence is TGTGCCAGCAACACAGGGGGCGCGGGTCAGCCCCAGCATTTT. Translating it yields CASNTGGAGQPQHF.

The V call is TRBV27, the J call TRBJ2-5; 8 bases line up with TRBD1. The J call may be faulty, since TRBJ2-7 better matches the DNA end. CDR3 size: 13 residues. Germline V gives CDR1 MNHEY, CDR2 SMNVEV (reference sequence). CDR3 amino acids: CASSFEQGDEQYF. The CDR3 DNA reads TGTGCCAGCAGTTTCGAACAGGGGGACGAGCAGTACTTC.

As regards this clone: Different DNA sequences within this sample yield the same CDR3. The chain couples TRBV7-2 to TRBJ2-7; tentative D call: TRBD1 (5 bases). The CDR3 has 13 amino acids. Trimming shortened V by 6 bases and J by 2 bases, and 11 bases separated the two germline ends. From germline, CDR1 is SGHTA and CDR2 FQGNSA. Here the CDR3 DNA reads TGTGCCAGCAGTTCAGGGCCCCCCTACGAGCAGTACTTC. As protein: CASSSGPPYEQYF.

J is TRBJ1-6 and V is TRBV5-6; maybe TRBD1 (5 bases). The germline V and J ends were trimmed by 2 bases and 9 bases, with 12 bases remaining between them. This CDR3 comprises 14 residues. Germline V CDR1 and CDR2: SGHDT, YYEEEE. The CDR3 region has the DNA TGTGCCAGCAGCTTCGGGGGAATTGGTTCACCCCTCCACTTT. This sequence encodes CASSFGGIGSPLHF.

This clone was picked up one time. This chain uses TRBV9 with TRBJ2-7, with 9 bases that match TRBD1. V lost 5 bases and J lost 5; bases outside the gene matches: 5. The CDR3 length is 13 residues. Germline V lookup: CDR1 SGDLS, CDR2 YYNGEE. The CDR3 loop is CASSIGTGNEQYF. CDR3 DNA: TGTGCCAGCAGTATAGGGACAGGGAACGAGCAGTACTTC.

The chain is built from TRBV6-5 and TRBJ2-1; D gene ambiguous. V was cut by 7 bases and J by 3 bases, with 10 bases left in between. Per the germline V gene, CDR1 is MNHEY and CDR2 is SVGAGI. The CDR3 totals 13 residues. CDR3 nucleotide sequence: TGTGCCAGCAATCCCTCGGGCTACAATGAGCAGTTCTTC. Protein: CASNPSGYNEQFF.

The rearrangement joins TRBV27 to TRBJ2-2; no definite D call. Germline CDR1 reads MNHEY; CDR2 reads SMNVEV (reference sequence). The V end was cut by 1 base, the J end by 0 bases, with 9 bases between. The CDR3 contains 16 residues. CDR3 nucleotides: TGTGCCAGCAGTTTATACGCGGCTTCGAACACCGGGGAGCTGTTTTTT. Its protein product is CASSLYAASNTGELFF.

There are a few counts of this clone. The chain links TRBV9 to TRBJ2-1; 7 bases align to TRBD2. J lost 10 bases, V lost 4 bases, and 11 bases had no gene match. The CDR3 extends over 14 amino acids. The germline CDR1 and CDR2 sequences are SGDLS and YYNGEE. The CDR3 sequence is CASSPAKAGSEQFF. The CDR3 DNA reads as TGTGCCAGCAGCCCAGCTAAAGCGGGGTCCGAGCAGTTCTTC.

The chain is built from TRBV7-8 and TRBJ2-2; the D gene is possibly TRBD2 (6 bases). Germline V gives CDR1 SGHVS, CDR2 FQNEAQ. V was pared by 5 bases and J by 3 bases, with 16 bases between. This CDR3 contains 16 residues. The CDR3 loop is CASSPQRDFYTGELFF. In nucleotides, the CDR3 is TGTGCCAGCAGCCCCCAGAGGGACTTTTACACCGGGGAGCTGTTTTTT.

This clone was seen a handful of times. The chain employs TRBV10-3 and TRBJ2-5, with TRBD1 identical over 8 bases. In germline, CDR1 is ENHRY, CDR2 SYGVKD. CDR3 length equals 17 residues. Trimming at V came to 0 bases and at J to 3 bases, leaving 9 bases not matched to a gene. CDR3 residues: CAISESVGRGREETQYF. The CDR3 nucleotides read TGTGCCATCAGTGAGTCTGTTGGCAGGGGGCGCGAAGAGACCCAGTACTTC.

The V and J genes are TRBV11-3 and TRBJ2-7; D might be TRBD1 (8 bases). Germline CDR1 and CDR2: SGHNT and YENEEA. CDR3 length: 15 residues. Trimming cost V 5 bases and J 11 bases, with 25 bases left between them. CDR3 bases: TGTGCCAGCAGCCTGACAGGGGAGGGTACTACGAGGAAGTACTTC. Translated: CASSLTGEGTTRKYF.

The chain has TRBV7-8 and TRBJ2-3; D may be TRBD1 (5 bases). The germline CDR1 and CDR2 sequences are SGHVS and FQNEAQ. This CDR3 comprises 16 residues. V was trimmed by 0 bases and J by 6 bases, leaving 16 bases between them. The CDR3 loop reads CASSLADSLLRDTQYF. Here the CDR3 DNA reads TGTGCCAGCAGCTTAGCAGACAGCCTATTGAGGGATACGCAGTATTTT. Using reference TRBV7-8 and TRBJ2-3 for the parts outside the CDR3, the full variable domain is GAGVSQSPRYKVAKRGQDVALRCDPISGHVSLFWYQQALGQGPEFLTYFQNEAQLDKSGLPSDRFFAERPEGSVSTLKIQRTQQEDSAVYLCASSLADSLLRDTQYFGPGTRLTVL.

J is TRBJ1-3 and V is TRBV4-1; D remains unclear. Germline loops: CDR1 MGHRA, CDR2 YSYEKL. This CDR3 is built from 15 residues. The V gene lost 1 base and the J gene lost 2 bases, with 9 bases spanning the gap. The CDR3 sequence: CASSQGLPTGNTIYF. CDR3 coding DNA: TGCGCCAGCAGCCAAGGTTTACCTACTGGAAACACCATATATTTT.

The rearrangement links TRBV7-6 to TRBJ2-1; 9 positions match TRBD2. The CDR3 totals 14 residues. CDR1 and CDR2 (germline): SGHVS, FNYEAQ. V was pared by 4 bases and J by 8 bases, with 6 bases of the junction left unmatched. Here the CDR3 reads CASSSGGGADEQFF. The CDR3 DNA sequence: TGTGCCAGCAGCTCGGGCGGGGGGGCGGATGAGCAGTTCTTC.

The chain links TRBV6-5 to TRBJ2-1, with D tentatively TRBD1 (6 bases). Deletions cut 6 bases from V and 8 bases from J, with 17 bases between. The CDR3 has 14 residues. Looked up from germline, CDR1 is MNHEY and CDR2 is SVGAGI. CDR3 bases: TGTGCCAGCAGCAATTTCAGGGGTCGTGATGAGCAGTTCTTC. Its translation: CASSNFRGRDEQFF.